The source of this T cell receptor beta chain is a study of shared clonotypes between healthy human individuals. At a deep level, the assay was run. Over several immunoSEQ plates, each subset's genomic DNA was distributed in even portions. Measured with immunoSEQ multiplex PCR; TCRdb has only the in-frame clones, and not every one. The table has about 960,000 clones, approximately 80% seen once. Study outcomes and limitations: Relative to their counterparts shared across all four donors, non-shared clonotypes exhibited diminished generation probabilities.

Concerning this clone: Its antigen is still unknown.

This CDR3 spans 14 amino acids. The germline V gene has CDR1 WSHSY and CDR2 SAAADI. The junction had 5 bases not matched to a gene; V was cut back by 6 bases and J by 3 bases. The rearrangement joins TRBV10-2 to TRBJ1-5; 7 bases align to TRBD1. Sample: memory CD4+ T cells sorted from blood. Subset in this sample: CD45RA-negative fraction. The sequence was collected from a man younger than 30 in good health. For the CDR3, the DNA is TGCGCCAGCAGGGCCGGGACAGACAATCAGCCCCAGCATTTT. It translates to CASRAGTDNQPQHF.